Included here is one T cell receptor (beta chain) sequence, with context. Its antigen is still unknown. Qualities for individual bases were not recorded, and no much larger clone is one base off. For CDR1 and CDR2, the germline V gene lists MRHNA and SNTAGT. The CDR3, from cysteine to phenylalanine, totals 14 residues. Only the CDR3 part of the read is kept: 42 bases, read in frame from the first base. At the junction V is shortened by 2 bases and J by 7 bases, with 9 bases in between. In the prospective study, participants were about 18 to 95 years old, resided in around 25 geographic areas of the United States, and were enrolled through a virtual design. In the prospective study, cohorts were assigned on the basis of participant-reported clinical history obtained from a screening survey and a study questionnaire. ImmuneRACE Cohort 3 recovered participants were defined by two consecutive negative NP/OP PCR tests, healthcare professional clearance, or symptom resolution. Mobile phlebotomists in the prospective study collected whole blood, serum and a nasopharyngeal or oropharyngeal swab from every participant. Participants in the prospective study had the option to provide additional blood draws and questionnaires over an approximately 2-month period. Before DNA extraction, blood samples from the prospective study were shipped at room temperature or frozen.

The sample originates from a study of blood T cell repertoires in COVID-19 (dated by TCRdb to about 2020). Background for the entire study: The collaborator samples originated in the United States, Italy and Spain and spanned the acute and convalescent phases of COVID-19. The prospective study material was composed of cDNA or gDNA derived from T cells, B-cell-depleted T cells, or PBMCs. Deeply sampled blood TCRbeta repertoires from subjects exposed to, actively infected with, or recovered from COVID-19 were included in the dataset. A freely available public database, intended as a resource for researchers studying the immune response to SARS-CoV-2, is where the repertoires were released. Samples were obtained from the ongoing ImmuneRACE study (first 160 participants) and from over a thousand subjects provided by 6 global collaborators. Nearly every sample came with metadata listing a de-identified subject ID, COVID-19 status, age in years and sex. HLA class I and class II types, where available, came from metadata supplied by the sample provider rather than from assay-based typing.

TCRbeta CDR3 regions were amplified from genomic DNA using the immunoSEQ Assay, a bias-controlled multiplex PCR. The authors' pipeline ran thus. The number of nucleated cells in each sample was estimated by amplification of reference gene primers within the assay. To quantify the absolute abundance of each unique TCRbeta CDR3 rearrangement, sequence reads were collapsed and filtered. For each sample, productive Simpson clonality was calculated as the square root of Simpson's diversity index over productive rearrangements. Imported from immuneACCESS, the table was reduced by TCRdb to in-frame sequences with V and J called. These copies leave out some clones; in studies compared against another copy, an unresolved V gene accounts for under half, and the cause of the remainder is not known. V, J and clone size are those of that table, while D and trimming were read from the DNA. The sample table holds under 450,000 clones, of which roughly 86% were seen once. The ten top clones hold 1% to 1.5% of the sample.

On the study overall, not on this receptor specifically: The amount of clinical and demographic metadata varied by source and participant and was provided uncurated.

The specimen was PBMCs or T cells enriched from blood (not recorded which). The chain was built from TRBV6-4 and TRBJ1-6; TRBD1 is a weak D gene call, 6 bases matching. This TCR derives from a man aged 25-45 years who had recovered from COVID-19. The DNA sequence follows: TGTGCCAGCAGTGACGGGCAGGGGAATTCACCCCTCCACTTT. This codes for CASSDGQGNSPLHF.